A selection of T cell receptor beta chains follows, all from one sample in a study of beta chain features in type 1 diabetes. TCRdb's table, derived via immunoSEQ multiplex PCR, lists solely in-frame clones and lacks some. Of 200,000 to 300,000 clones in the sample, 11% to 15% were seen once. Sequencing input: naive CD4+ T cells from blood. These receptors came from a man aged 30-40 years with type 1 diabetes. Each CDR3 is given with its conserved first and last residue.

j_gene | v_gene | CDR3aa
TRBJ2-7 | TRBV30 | CAWSRGGGYEQYF
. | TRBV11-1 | CASSVPGQGFYEQYF
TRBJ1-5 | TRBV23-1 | CASSQSWQGGISNQPQHF
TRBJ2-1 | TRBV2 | CASTETSGSDDEQFF
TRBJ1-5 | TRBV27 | CASSPGQGRGQPQHF
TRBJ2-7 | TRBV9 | CANYPRGPYEQYF
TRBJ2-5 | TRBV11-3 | CASSSQRRGLQETQYF
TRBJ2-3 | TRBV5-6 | CASSALAGSTDTQYF
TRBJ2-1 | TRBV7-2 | CASSLAGDRGYNEQFF
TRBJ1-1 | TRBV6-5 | CASSYSGTGYTEAFF
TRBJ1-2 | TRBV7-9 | CASSLDQGYGYTF
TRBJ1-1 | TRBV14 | CASSVLPGDTEAFF
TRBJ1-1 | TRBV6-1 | CASTLRGVTEAFF
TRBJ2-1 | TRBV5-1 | CASSAQGVDNEQFF
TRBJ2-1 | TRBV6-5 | CASTPSRTANEQFF
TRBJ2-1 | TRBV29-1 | CSLGTGASNEQFF
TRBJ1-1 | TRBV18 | CASSPEGAQNTEAFF
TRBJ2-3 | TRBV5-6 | CASSIGLPPDTQYF
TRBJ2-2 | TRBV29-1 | CSVASEQGYTGELFF
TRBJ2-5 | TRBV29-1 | CSVKSDNIQETQYF
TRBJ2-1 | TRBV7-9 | CASSFGGEGHEQFF
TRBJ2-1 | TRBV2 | CASTPGTSGYNEQFF
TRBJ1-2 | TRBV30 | CAWRPRIPNYGYTF
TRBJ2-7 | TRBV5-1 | CASSLLAGAASYEQYF
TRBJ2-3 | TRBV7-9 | CASSPRGAGGGDTQYF
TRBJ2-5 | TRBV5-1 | CASSHSEETQYF
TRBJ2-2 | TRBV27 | CASTLRGRGYTGELFF
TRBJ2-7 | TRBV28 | CASSFAWRDTSYEQYF
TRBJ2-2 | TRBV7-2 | CASSLLLAVNTGELFF
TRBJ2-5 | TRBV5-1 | CASSLGGTAQETQYF
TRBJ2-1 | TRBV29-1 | CSVWESWYNEQFF
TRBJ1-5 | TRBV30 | CAWSVGSSNQPQHF
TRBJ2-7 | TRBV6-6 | CASSEQGIGEQYF
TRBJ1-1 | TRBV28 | CASTLPAGTGNTEAFF
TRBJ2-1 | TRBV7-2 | CASSLVRTETRGDEQFF
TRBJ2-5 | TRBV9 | CASSAGGQETQYF
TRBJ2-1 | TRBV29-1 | CSTAGGHNEQFF
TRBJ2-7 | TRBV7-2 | CASSLEPAQGYNEQYF
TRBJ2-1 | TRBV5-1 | CASSLTSGRAEQFF
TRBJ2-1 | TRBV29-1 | CSARTGGEGEQFF
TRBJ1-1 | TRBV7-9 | CASSFFPGTEKNTEAFF
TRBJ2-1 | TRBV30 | CAWTFGGSYNEQFF
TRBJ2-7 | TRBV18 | CASSPGTGRIDEQYF
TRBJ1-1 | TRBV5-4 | CASRGGGAETEAFF
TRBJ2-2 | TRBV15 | CATSSLAGAAAGELFF
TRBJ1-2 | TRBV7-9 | CANAPDGYTF
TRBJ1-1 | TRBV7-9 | CASSLAGGVMNTEAFF
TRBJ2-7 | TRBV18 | CASSPSRSVLDEQYF
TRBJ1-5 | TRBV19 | CASRQTGFNQPQHF
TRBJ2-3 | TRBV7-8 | CASSLLVLAGSTDTQYF
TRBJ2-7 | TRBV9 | CASSPRDSGSYEQYF
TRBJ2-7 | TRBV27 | CASRTGDSYEQYF
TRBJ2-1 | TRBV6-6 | CASSYGGLAVYNEQFF
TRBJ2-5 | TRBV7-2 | CASSLYSSQETQYF
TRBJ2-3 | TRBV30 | CAWSAEDTQYF
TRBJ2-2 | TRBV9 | CASSVTGHQNTGELFF
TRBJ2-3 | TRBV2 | CASSGIGLSTDTQYF
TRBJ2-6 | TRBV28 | CASTSPTFPGANVLTF
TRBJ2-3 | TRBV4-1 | CASSQDQLAGGPYTQYF